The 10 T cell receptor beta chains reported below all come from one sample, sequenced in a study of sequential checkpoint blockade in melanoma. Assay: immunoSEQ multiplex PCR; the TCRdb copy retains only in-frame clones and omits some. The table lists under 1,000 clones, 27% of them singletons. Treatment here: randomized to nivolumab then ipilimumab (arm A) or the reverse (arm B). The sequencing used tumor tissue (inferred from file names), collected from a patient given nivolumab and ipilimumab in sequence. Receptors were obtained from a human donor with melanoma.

The DNA for the CDR3 is TGTGCCAGCTCACCCACACGAACCGGGGAGCTGTTTTTT. Its protein product is CASSPTRTGELFF. This chain links TRBV18 with TRBJ2-2, with unresolved D. Germline CDR1 reads KGHSH; CDR2 reads LQKENI. The V end was cut by 3 bases, the J end by 5 bases, with 7 bases between. The CDR3 length is 13 residues.

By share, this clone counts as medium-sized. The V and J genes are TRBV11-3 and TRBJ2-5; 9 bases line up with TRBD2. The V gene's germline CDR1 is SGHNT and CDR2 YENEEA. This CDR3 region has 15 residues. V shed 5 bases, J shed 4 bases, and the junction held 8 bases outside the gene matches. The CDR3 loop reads CASSPRGLALETQYF. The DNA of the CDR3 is TGTGCCAGCAGCCCCAGAGGACTAGCGTTAGAGACCCAGTACTTC.

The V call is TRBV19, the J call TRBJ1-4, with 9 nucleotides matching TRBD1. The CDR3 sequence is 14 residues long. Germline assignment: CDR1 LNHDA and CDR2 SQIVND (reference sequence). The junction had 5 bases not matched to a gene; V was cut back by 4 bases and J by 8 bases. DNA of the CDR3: TGTGCCAGTAGTAGGACAGGGGTCGTGGAAAAACTGTTTTTT. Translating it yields CASSRTGVVEKLFF.

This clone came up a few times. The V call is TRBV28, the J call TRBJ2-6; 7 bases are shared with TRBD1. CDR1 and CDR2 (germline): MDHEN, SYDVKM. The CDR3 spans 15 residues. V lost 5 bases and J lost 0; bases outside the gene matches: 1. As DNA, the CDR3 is TGTGCCAGCAGTCGGGACAGCTCTGGGGCCAACGTCCTGACTTTC. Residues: CASSRDSSGANVLTF.

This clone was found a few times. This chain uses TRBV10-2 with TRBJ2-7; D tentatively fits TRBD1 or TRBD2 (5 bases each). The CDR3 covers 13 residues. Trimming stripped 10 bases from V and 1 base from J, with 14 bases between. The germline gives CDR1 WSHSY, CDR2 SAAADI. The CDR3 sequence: CATSRGYSYEQYF. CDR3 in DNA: TGCGCCACCTCGAGGGGATATTCCTACGAGCAGTACTTC.

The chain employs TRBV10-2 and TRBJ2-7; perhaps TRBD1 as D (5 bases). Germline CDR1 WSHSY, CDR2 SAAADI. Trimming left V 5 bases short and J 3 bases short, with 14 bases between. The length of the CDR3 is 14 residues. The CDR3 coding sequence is TGCGCCAGCAGTCCCCAGGGTTTCGGCTACGAGCAGTACTTC. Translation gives CASSPQGFGYEQYF.

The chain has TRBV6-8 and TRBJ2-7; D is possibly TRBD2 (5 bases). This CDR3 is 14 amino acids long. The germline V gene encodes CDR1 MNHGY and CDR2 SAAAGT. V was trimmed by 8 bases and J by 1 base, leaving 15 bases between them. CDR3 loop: CASGPPGVSYEQYF. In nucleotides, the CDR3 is TGTGCCAGCGGACCACCCGGGGTGTCCTACGAGCAGTACTTC.

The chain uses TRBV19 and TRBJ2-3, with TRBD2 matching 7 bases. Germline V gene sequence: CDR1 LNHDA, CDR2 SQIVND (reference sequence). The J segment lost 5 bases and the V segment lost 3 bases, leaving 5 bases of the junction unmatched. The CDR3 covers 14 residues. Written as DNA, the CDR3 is TGTGCCAGTAGTATGGGGACTAATGGAGATACGCAGTATTTT. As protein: CASSMGTNGDTQYF.

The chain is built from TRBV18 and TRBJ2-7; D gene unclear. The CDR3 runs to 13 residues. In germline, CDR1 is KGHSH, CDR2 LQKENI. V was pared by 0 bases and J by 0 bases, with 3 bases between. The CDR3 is CASSPPGSYEQYF. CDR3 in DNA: TGTGCCAGCTCACCACCGGGCTCCTACGAGCAGTACTTC.

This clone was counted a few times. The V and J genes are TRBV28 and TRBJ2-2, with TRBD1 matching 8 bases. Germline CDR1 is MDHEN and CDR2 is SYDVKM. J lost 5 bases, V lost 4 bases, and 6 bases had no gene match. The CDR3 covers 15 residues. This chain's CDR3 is CASSSGGQGTGELFF. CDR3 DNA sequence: TGTGCCAGCAGTTCAGGGGGCCAGGGGACCGGGGAGCTGTTTTTT.